These 9 T cell receptor beta chains originate from one sample sequenced in a study of T-cell reconstitution after alpha-beta-depleted transplantation in children. Unique molecular identifiers were used to barcode this TCRbeta library. TCRdb called the PCR reads again in MiXCR, with one record for every CDR3 protein. The sample yields about 400,000 distinct CDR3 sequences, roughly 15% seen once. The material sequenced was PBMCs, mostly from graft donor cells, taken 360 days after TCRalphabeta/CD19-depleted stem cell transplant. The receptors here all came from a boy younger than two who had a stem cell transplant for Wiskott-Aldrich syndrome, so the T cells may come from the graft donor.

This clonotype was found a few times. J is TRBJ2-3 and V is TRBV29-1; no definite D call. Germline CDR1 and CDR2: SQVTM and ANQGSEA. The length of the CDR3 is 13 residues. Trimming took 3 bases from V and 2 from J, leaving 9 bases between them. The CDR3 DNA is TGCAGCGTTGAGGTGGAGAACACAGATACGCAGTATTTT. It encodes CSVEVENTDTQYF.

V gene TRBV12-3 or TRBV12-4 combines with J gene TRBJ2-3; 10 positions match TRBD2. This CDR3 spans 17 amino acids. Trimming took 4 bases from V and 2 from J; bases not matched to a gene: 9. The CDR3 sequence is CASSWRAGGPITDTQYF. In DNA form, the CDR3 reads TGTGCCAGCAGTTGGCGAGCGGGAGGGCCTATCACAGATACGCAGTATTTT.

V and J are TRBV12-3 or TRBV12-4 and TRBJ2-2; tentatively, D is TRBD1 or TRBD2 (6 bases each). CDR3 length: 17 residues. V was trimmed by 11 bases and J by 4 bases, leaving 26 bases between them. CDR3 protein: CAFSRRRGMSTTGELFF. The CDR3 nucleotides are TGTGCCTTCTCTCGCCGGAGGGGGATGAGTACCACCGGGGAGCTGTTTTTT.

V and J are TRBV7-8 and TRBJ2-4; D call uncertain. The germline gives CDR1 SGHVS, CDR2 FQNEAQ. The CDR3 loop spans 12 amino acids. The ends were cut back, 2 bases at V and 6 bases at J, with 5 bases in the middle. CDR3 nucleotides: TGTGCCAGCAGCTTAAAGGGAAACATTCAGTACTTC. Its protein is CASSLKGNIQYF.

This clonotype came up a few times. This chain joins TRBV5-1 and TRBJ2-7; 10 bases fit TRBD1. V dropped 4 bases and J dropped 3; count of bases not matched to a gene: 4. The CDR3 is 14 amino acids. Germline CDR1 and CDR2: SGHRS and YFSETQ. The CDR3 nucleotides read TGCGCCAGCAGCCCGACAGGGGGCCGCTACGAGCAGTACTTC. Protein: CASSPTGGRYEQYF.

This clonotype has only a few counts. The gene calls are TRBV12-3 or TRBV12-4 and TRBJ2-1; D is unclear. The CDR3 is 18 residues long. The V gene lost 4 bases and the J gene lost 3 bases, with 22 bases spanning the gap. Written as DNA, the CDR3 is TGTGCCAGCAGTTCTCCCTCCCTCACTGCGACCGACTACAATGAGCAGTTCTTC. This encodes CASSSPSLTATDYNEQFF.

V gene TRBV20-1 combines with J gene TRBJ2-7; 9 bases map to TRBD2. The CDR3 covers 13 residues. J lost 3 bases, V lost 4 bases, and 4 bases had no gene match. In germline, CDR1 is DFQATT, CDR2 SNEGSKA (reference sequence). The CDR3 protein is CSANAGGDYEQYF. The CDR3, as DNA: TGCAGTGCTAATGCGGGGGGGGACTACGAGCAGTACTTC.

In its sample, this clonotype was seen many times. The gene calls are TRBV10-3 and TRBJ2-1; a weak D match, TRBD2 (6 bases). There are 15 residues in the CDR3. V was clipped by 2 bases and J by 1 base, with 9 bases between them. The germline CDR1 and CDR2 sequences are ENHRY and SYGVKD. CDR3 in amino acids: CAISERRGSYNEQFF. CDR3 coding DNA: TGTGCCATCAGTGAGAGACGGGGGTCCTACAATGAGCAGTTCTTC.

The CDR3 DNA follows: TGTGCCAGCAGTACGGGACTAGCGGCGAGCAATGAGCAGTTCTTC. It specifies CASSTGLAASNEQFF. V and J are TRBV2 and TRBJ2-1, with 11 bases lining up with TRBD2. V dropped 5 bases and J dropped 6; count of bases not matched to a gene: 6. This CDR3 has 15 residues. Per the germline V gene, CDR1 is SNHLY and CDR2 is FYNNEI.